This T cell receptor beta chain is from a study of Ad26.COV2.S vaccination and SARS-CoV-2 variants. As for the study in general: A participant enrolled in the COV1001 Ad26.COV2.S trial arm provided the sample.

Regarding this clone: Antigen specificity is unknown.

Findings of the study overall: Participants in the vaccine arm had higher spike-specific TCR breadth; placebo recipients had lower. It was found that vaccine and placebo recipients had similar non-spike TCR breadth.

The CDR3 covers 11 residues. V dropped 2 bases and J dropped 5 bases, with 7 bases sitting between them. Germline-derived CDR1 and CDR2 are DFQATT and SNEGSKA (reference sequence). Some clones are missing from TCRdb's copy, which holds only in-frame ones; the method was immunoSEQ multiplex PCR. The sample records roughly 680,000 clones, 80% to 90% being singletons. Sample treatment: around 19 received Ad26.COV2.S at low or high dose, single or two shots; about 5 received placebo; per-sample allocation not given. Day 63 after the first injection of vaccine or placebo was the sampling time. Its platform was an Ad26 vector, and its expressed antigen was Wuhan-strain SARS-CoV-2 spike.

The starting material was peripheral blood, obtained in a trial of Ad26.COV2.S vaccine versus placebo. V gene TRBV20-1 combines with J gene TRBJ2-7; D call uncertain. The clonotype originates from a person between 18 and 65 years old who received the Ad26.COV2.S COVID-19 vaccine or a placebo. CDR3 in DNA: TGCAGTGCTAGAAACTGGGACGAGCAGTACTTC. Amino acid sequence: CSARNWDEQYF.